Described below is a single T cell receptor (beta chain) sequence and its context. Antigen specificity is unknown. This sample stems from a study of T cell responses to AZD1222 COVID-19 vaccine. The overall study: Pooling of second doses given at about 4 or about 12 weeks was done. General observations from the study: Among AZD1222 vaccinees, only 5 to 7 were seropositive at baseline. CD4 TCRs associated with vaccination spanned spike, dominating at 160-218 and 743-854.

The V end was cut by 1 base, the J end by 2 bases, with 15 bases between. Germline lookup yields CDR1 SGHAT and CDR2 FQNNGV. The CDR3 sequence is 16 residues long. Clones were sequenced by immunoSEQ multiplex PCR, and TCRdb holds only the in-frame ones, with some missing. The sample consists of 110,000 to 150,000 clones, roughly 90% of them appearing once. The source of this sequence is an adult in good health. The chain uses TRBV11-2 and TRBJ2-7; no firm D call. The sequencing used peripheral blood, collected on day 0 of AZD1222 vaccination. CDR3 amino acids: CASSLVRPIPPYEQYF. The CDR3 DNA is TGTGCCAGCAGCTTAGTCAGGCCCATCCCCCCCTACGAGCAGTACTTC.